The present TCR beta chain was sequenced within a study of blood T cell repertoires in COVID-19. Study-level background: Samples of COVID-19 (acute and convalescent) were obtained from the United States, Italy and Spain.

Libraries were prepared by immunoSEQ multiplex PCR; TCRdb keeps only in-frame clonotypes and omits some of them. The repertoire consists of 140,000 or so clones, with around 80% occurring once and the leading ten covering 3.5% to 4%. CDR1 is SGHRS and CDR2 is YFSETQ in the germline V gene. The CDR3 has 15 residues. Trimming stripped 1 base from V and 8 bases from J, with 16 bases between. In its sample, this clone was seen a few times. This receptor was taken from a man between 70 and 80 years old who had recovered from COVID-19. The sequenced material came from peripheral blood. The V gene is TRBV5-1, the J gene TRBJ2-1; TRBD2 is a possible D gene (5 bases). The CDR3 protein is CASSLTSSQRDEQFF. In DNA, the CDR3 is TGCGCCAGCAGCTTGACTAGTTCCCAGCGAGATGAGCAGTTCTTC.